This T cell receptor (beta chain) is from a study of blood T cell repertoires in COVID-19. Study information: The analysed material was cDNA or gDNA that came from T cells, B-cell-depleted T cells, or PBMCs.

In the original processing: Estimation of nucleated cell counts was performed using reference gene primer amplification. Method: immunoSEQ multiplex PCR; TCRdb's copy keeps in-frame clones and lacks some. D and trimming come from the DNA, and the V and J calls and clone size come from that table. The table records a few hundred thousand clones, 85% to 90% of them present only once. Two negative PCRs, clearance, or symptom resolution characterized the recovered Cohort 3 donors. CDR1 is MDHEN and CDR2 is SYDVKM in the germline V gene. The CDR3 has 15 amino acids. Germline trimming cut 10 bases from V and 4 bases from J; bases unmatched to any gene: 13.

This rearrangement joins TRBV28 to TRBJ1-1, with 9 bases fitting TRBD1. The TCR originated in a man under 40 who had recovered from COVID-19. The source material was PBMCs or T cells enriched from blood (not recorded which). CDR3 protein: CATKAAGQGITEAFF. In DNA, the CDR3 is TGTGCCACCAAGGCCGCGGGACAGGGTATCACTGAAGCTTTCTTT.